These T cell receptor beta chains were read from a single sample in a study of tumor-infiltrating lymphocytes in oesophageal squamous cell carcinoma. TCRdb re-analysed the PCR reads in MiXCR, keeping a single row per CDR3 protein. Here the sample spans roughly 12,000 distinct CDR3 sequences, roughly 47% being singletons. Sequenced input: normal esophageal tissue next to the tumor. Receptors were obtained from a male donor with esophageal squamous cell carcinoma. CDR3s include the opening cysteine and the closing phenylalanine or tryptophan. The order of the fields is CDR3 length, clone size, V gene, D gene, J gene, CDR3 DNA, CDR3 protein. A D gene is named only where the DNA matches it firmly. Not all rows give a size; the values are once, few, many and, for expanded clones, a class.

16	.	TRBV12-3/TRBV12-4	TRBD1	TRBJ2-6	TGTGCCAGCAGTTTCGGGACAGGGTATGGGGCCAACGTCCTGACTTTC	CASSFGTGYGANVLTF
14	few	TRBV11-2	.	TRBJ2-1	TGTGCCAGCAGCTTAGAACACTCCTACAATGAGCAGTTCTTC	CASSLEHSYNEQFF
15	.	TRBV7-2	TRBD1	TRBJ2-7	TGTGCCAGCAGCTTAGGCCCGGACAGGCTCTACGAGCAGTACTTC	CASSLGPDRLYEQYF
17	.	TRBV28	TRBD2	TRBJ2-3	TGTGCCAGCAGTTTATCCAGACTAGCGGGAGGGATAGATACGCAGTATTTT	CASSLSRLAGGIDTQYF
13	.	TRBV7-8	.	TRBJ2-1	TGTGCCAGCGGGGGGGGCACCAAAGAGACCCAGTTCTTC	CASGGGTKETQFF
13	.	TRBV19	.	TRBJ2-4	TGTGCCAGTAGTTGGGGACCCAAAAACATTCAGTACTTC	CASSWGPKNIQYF
15	medium-sized	TRBV6-1	.	TRBJ2-1	TGTGCCAGCCGTTCTCCCGGACTAACGAACAATGAGCAGTTCTTC	CASRSPGLTNNEQFF
15	.	TRBV7-8	.	TRBJ2-5	TGTGCCAGCAGCTTTAACGGACAGCTTCAAGAGACCCAGTACTTC	CASSFNGQLQETQYF
13	many	TRBV7-9	.	TRBJ1-1	TGTGCCAGCAGCCACAGGGAATCTCCTGAAGCTTTCTTT	CASSHRESPEAFF
14	.	TRBV6-1	.	TRBJ2-5	TGTGCCAGCAGTCCCCCTGGGTTGTTAGAGACCCAGTACTTC	CASSPPGLLETQYF
14	.	TRBV7-2	TRBD2	TRBJ2-3	TGTGCCAGCAGCAAAAGCGGGGGGAAGGATACGCAGTATTTT	CASSKSGGKDTQYF
15	.	TRBV6-1	TRBD1	TRBJ2-7	TGTGCCAGCAGTCCGGGACAGGGATACTCCTACGAGCAGTACTTC	CASSPGQGYSYEQYF
14	.	TRBV7-6	TRBD2	TRBJ2-5	TGTGCCAGCAGCTTAGCGCGGGGGGGAGAGACCCAGTACTTC	CASSLARGGETQYF
16	.	TRBV3-1	.	TRBJ2-5	TGTGCCAGCAGCCACCTTCTGGGGGACAACCAAGAGACCCAGTACTTC	CASSHLLGDNQETQYF
13	once	TRBV7-6	.	TRBJ2-3	TGTGCCAGCAGCTTAGACCCCACAGATACGCAGTATTTT	CASSLDPTDTQYF
16	few	TRBV7-2	.	TRBJ2-1	TGTGCCAGCACCCAAAAGGTGGGAGTCGGCTACAATGAGCAGTTCTTC	CASTQKVGVGYNEQFF
15	.	TRBV7-6	.	TRBJ2-5	TGTGCCAGCAGCAGAGGTACAGGGCCAGAAGAGACCCAGTACTTC	CASSRGTGPEETQYF